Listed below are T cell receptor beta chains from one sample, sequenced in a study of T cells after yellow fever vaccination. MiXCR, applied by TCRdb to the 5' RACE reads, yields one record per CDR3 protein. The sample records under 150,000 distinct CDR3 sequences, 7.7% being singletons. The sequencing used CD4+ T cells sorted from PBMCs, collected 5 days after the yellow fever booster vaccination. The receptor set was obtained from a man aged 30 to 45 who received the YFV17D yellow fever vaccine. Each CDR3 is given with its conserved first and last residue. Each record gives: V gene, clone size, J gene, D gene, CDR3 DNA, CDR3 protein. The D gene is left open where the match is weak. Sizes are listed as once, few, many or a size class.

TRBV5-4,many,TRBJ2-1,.,TGTGCCAGCAGCTTGTATTCATATGAGCAGTTCTTC,CASSLYSYEQFF
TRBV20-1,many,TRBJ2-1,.,TGCAGTGCTATTCCCCGGAACTCCTACAATGAGCAGTTCTTC,CSAIPRNSYNEQFF
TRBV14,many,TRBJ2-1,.,TGTGCCAGCAGCCACTTAGTTGAGCAGTTCTTC,CASSHLVEQFF
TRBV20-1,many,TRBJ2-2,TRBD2,TGCAGTGCCAGAAAGCGGGATCCCGGGGAGCTGTTTTTT,CSARKRDPGELFF
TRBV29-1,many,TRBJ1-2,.,TGCAGCGTAAAAGCCCCGGGGACGAATGGCTACACCTTC,CSVKAPGTNGYTF
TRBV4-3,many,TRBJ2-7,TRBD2,TGCGCCAGCAGCCAAGAACTAGCGCCCTCCTACGAGCAGTACTTC,CASSQELAPSYEQYF
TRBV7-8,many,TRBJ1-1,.,TGTGCCAGCAGCTTAATCCGGGACACTTACACTGAAGCTTTCTTT,CASSLIRDTYTEAFF
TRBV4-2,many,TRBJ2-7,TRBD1,TGTGCCAGCAGCCAAGGGGACAGGGGGCTGGACGAGCAGTACTTC,CASSQGDRGLDEQYF
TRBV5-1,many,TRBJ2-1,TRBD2,TGCGCCAGCAGCTTGGCCCTAGCGGGGAGCTCCTACAATGAGCAGTTCTTC,CASSLALAGSSYNEQFF
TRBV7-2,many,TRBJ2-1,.,TGTGCCAGCAGCTTAAGGACTATCTCCTACAATGAGCAGTTCTTC,CASSLRTISYNEQFF
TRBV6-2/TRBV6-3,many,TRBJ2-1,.,TGTGCCAGCAGCCTTGGCGGGGAGCCATACAATGAGCAGTTCTTC,CASSLGGEPYNEQFF
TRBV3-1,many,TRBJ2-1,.,TGTGCCAGCAGCCATAGGCATGAGCAGTTCTTC,CASSHRHEQFF
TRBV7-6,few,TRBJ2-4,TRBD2,TGTGCCAGCAGCTTATTAGGTCGGGAGGGGAAGCTAGCCAAAAACATTCAGTACTTC,CASSLLGREGKLAKNIQYF
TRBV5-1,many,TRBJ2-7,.,TGCGCCAGCAAAGACGGGGGCTACGAGCAGTACTTC,CASKDGGYEQYF
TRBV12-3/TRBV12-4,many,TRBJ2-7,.,TGTGCCAGCAGTCCACCCAGGGCAGGACGTGACTACGAGCAGTACTTC,CASSPPRAGRDYEQYF
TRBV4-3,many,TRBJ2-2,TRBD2,TGCGCCAGCAGCCAAGATGGGCTAGCGGGAAACACCGGGGAGCTGTTTTTT,CASSQDGLAGNTGELFF